Presented here are 15 T cell receptor beta chains from one specimen sequenced in a study of shared clonotypes between healthy human individuals. TCRdb's table, derived via immunoSEQ multiplex PCR, lists solely in-frame clones and lacks some. The sample has around 1,000,000 clones; 60% to 85% are singletons. Specimen: memory CD4+ T cells from PBMCs. As for subset: CD45RA-negative fraction. The receptors originated from a man younger than 35 in good health. Some clones in this sample may be carry-over from other donors' samples.

Note on this clone: This may arise from a read error, as a much more abundant clone is one base away. Other nucleotide sequences from this sample produce the same CDR3. V is TRBV11-2 and J is TRBJ2-2; D gene ambiguous. CDR1 SGHAT and CDR2 FQNNGV come from the germline V gene. V lost 0 bases, J lost 1 base, and 3 bases lay in between. The CDR3 is made up of 14 amino acids. CDR3 loop: CASSLDRNTGELFF. The CDR3, as DNA: TGTGCCAGCAGCTTAGACCGGAACACCGGGGAGCTGTTTTTT.

This chain uses TRBV15 with TRBJ1-4, with D possibly TRBD1 on 5 matching bases. V was pared by 5 bases and J by 3 bases, with 10 bases between. CDR1 LNHNV and CDR2 YYDKDF come from the germline V gene (reference sequence). This CDR3 has 14 residues. The CDR3 here is CATSRGASNEKLFF. In nucleotides, the CDR3 is TGTGCCACCAGCCGAGGGGCGTCTAATGAAAAACTGTTTTTT. Complete variable domain (other parts from reference TRBV15 and TRBJ1-4): DAMVIQNPRYQVTQFGKPVTLSCSQTLNHNVMYWYQQKSSQAPKLLFHYYDKDFNNEADTPDNFQSRRPNTSFCFLDIRSPGLGDTAMYLCATSRGASNEKLFFGSGTQLSVL.

The genes are TRBV5-1 and TRBJ2-2; TRBD2 is a possible D gene (6 bases). V lost 3 bases to trimming and J lost 5 bases, with 17 bases between them. The CDR3 totals 16 residues. Germline V gene lookup returns CDR1 SGHRS and CDR2 YFSETQ. The DNA of the CDR3 is TGCGCCAGCAGCTCCCGGGGACTGGGAACAACCGGGGAGCTGTTTTTT. Its translation: CASSSRGLGTTGELFF.

This clone has just a few counts. This chain joins TRBV4-3 and TRBJ2-1; perhaps TRBD2 as D (5 bases). The CDR3 covers 14 residues. Trimming cost V 0 bases and J 7 bases, with 10 bases left between them. CDR1 and CDR2 from the germline V gene are LGHNA and YSLEER. This CDR3 is CASSQEPGSNEQFF. In DNA form, the CDR3 reads TGCGCCAGCAGCCAAGAGCCGGGATCAAATGAGCAGTTCTTC.

The chain links TRBV19 to TRBJ2-1; 10 nucleotides align to TRBD2. The J segment lost 7 bases and the V segment lost 7 bases, leaving 7 bases of the junction unmatched. Germline V gives CDR1 LNHDA, CDR2 SQIVND (reference sequence). The CDR3 runs to 14 residues. The CDR3 bases are TGTGCCAGTAACCCTAGCGGGAGTCTAAATGAGCAGTTCTTC. Translated, it gives CASNPSGSLNEQFF.

This chain links TRBV4-2 with TRBJ2-3; D possibly corresponds to TRBD2 (5 bases). The V end was cut by 4 bases, the J end by 4 bases, with 21 bases between. The V gene's germline CDR1 is LGHNA and CDR2 YNFKEQ. This CDR3 spans 17 amino acids. The CDR3 DNA follows: TGTGCCAGCAGCCGGGGAGACGGCGGGTCTGTGCCAGATACGCAGTATTTT. Translating gives CASSRGDGGSVPDTQYF.

V gene TRBV5-1 combines with J gene TRBJ2-2; TRBD1 agrees at 7 bases. Per the germline V gene, CDR1 is SGHRS and CDR2 is YFSETQ. J lost 6 bases, V lost 4 bases, and 12 bases had no gene match. The CDR3 spans 16 residues. The CDR3 coding sequence is TGCGCCAGCAGCCCAACCTGGACAGGTAGGGCCGGGGAGCTGTTTTTT. Protein product: CASSPTWTGRAGELFF.

This clone was seen once. The chain has TRBV11-1 and TRBJ2-3, with 9 nucleotides matching TRBD2. This CDR3 region has 15 residues. Germline V lookup: CDR1 SGHAT, CDR2 FQDESV (reference sequence). V lost 1 base to trimming and J lost 4 bases; unmatched junction nucleotides: 3. The CDR3, as DNA: TGTGCCAGCAGCTTAGGAGGCGGGAGGGCAGATACGCAGTATTTT. This gives the protein CASSLGGGRADTQYF.

V gene TRBV29-1 combines with J gene TRBJ2-5; 13 nucleotides match TRBD2. This CDR3 has 16 amino acids. Germline V gene lookup returns CDR1 SQVTM and CDR2 ANQGSEA. V lost 7 bases, J lost 7 bases, and 15 bases stayed unmatched. CDR3 protein: CSGSRTSGGPAGTQYF. DNA for the CDR3: TGCAGCGGATCACGGACTAGCGGGGGACCAGCGGGGACCCAGTACTTC.

V and J are TRBV30 and TRBJ2-3; the match to TRBD2 covers 10 bases. This CDR3 has 17 amino acids. Germline V gene sequence: CDR1 GTSNPN, CDR2 SVGIG (reference sequence). V lost 6 bases, J lost 4 bases, and 16 bases stayed unmatched. For the CDR3, the DNA is TGTGCCTGCCGCCTTGTTCCTAGCGGGGGCGGCCCAGATACGCAGTATTTT. Residues: CACRLVPSGGGPDTQYF.

This chain joins TRBV9 and TRBJ2-1; D ambiguous. V lost 3 bases, J lost 9 bases, and 13 bases lay in between. This CDR3 is 13 amino acids long. Per germline, CDR1 SGDLS and CDR2 YYNGEE. This chain's CDR3 is CASSDPTSLEQFF. CDR3 sequence (DNA): TGTGCCAGCAGCGACCCCACGTCGCTTGAGCAGTTCTTC.

The chain carries TRBV7-3 and TRBJ2-7; 7 nucleotides line up with TRBD2. This CDR3 has 15 amino acids. V lost 5 bases, J lost 7 bases, and 14 bases stayed unmatched. The germline gives CDR1 SGHTA, CDR2 FQGTGA. CDR3 sequence (DNA): TGTGCCAGCAGCCAGGCTGGACTAGGTGATCTGGAGCAGTACTTC. Its protein is CASSQAGLGDLEQYF.

The V call is TRBV7-3, the J call TRBJ2-2; 9 bases map to TRBD1. V dropped 5 bases and J dropped 5; count of bases not matched to a gene: 12. The V gene's germline CDR1 is SGHTA and CDR2 FQGTGA. The CDR3 loop spans 17 amino acids. In DNA, the CDR3 is TGTGCCAGCAGCCGGACAGGGGTCGGAACGTCTACCGGGGAGCTGTTTTTT. Amino acid sequence: CASSRTGVGTSTGELFF.

This chain links TRBV30 with TRBJ2-5; TRBD1 matches 8 bases. CDR1 and CDR2 (germline): GTSNPN, SVGIG (reference sequence). The CDR3 contains 13 residues. J was trimmed by 5 bases and V by 4 bases; bases with no gene match: 6. The CDR3: CAWIPRGRETQYF. CDR3 coding DNA: TGTGCCTGGATCCCCAGGGGGCGGGAGACCCAGTACTTC.

The chain is built from TRBV10-3 and TRBJ1-3, with D unclear. The CDR3 is made up of 12 amino acids. Trimming shortened V by 6 bases and J by 6 bases, and 9 bases separated the two germline ends. Germline-derived CDR1 and CDR2 are ENHRY and SYGVKD. The DNA for the CDR3 is TGTGCCATCAGCGAGGCGCTAAACACCATATATTTT. Protein sequence: CAISEALNTIYF.